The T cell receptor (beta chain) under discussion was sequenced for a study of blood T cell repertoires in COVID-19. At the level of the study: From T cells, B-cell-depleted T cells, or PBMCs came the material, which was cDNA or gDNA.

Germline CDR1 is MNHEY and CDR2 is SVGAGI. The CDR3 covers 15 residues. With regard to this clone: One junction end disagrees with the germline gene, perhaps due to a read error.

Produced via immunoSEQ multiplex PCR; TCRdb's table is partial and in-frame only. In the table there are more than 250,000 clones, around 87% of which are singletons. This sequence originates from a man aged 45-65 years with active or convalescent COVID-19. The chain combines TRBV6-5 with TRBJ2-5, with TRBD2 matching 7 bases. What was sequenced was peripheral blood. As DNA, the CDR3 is TGTGCCAGCAGTGACTCACTAGCGCGACAAGAGACCCAGTACTTC. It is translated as CASSDSLARQETQYF.